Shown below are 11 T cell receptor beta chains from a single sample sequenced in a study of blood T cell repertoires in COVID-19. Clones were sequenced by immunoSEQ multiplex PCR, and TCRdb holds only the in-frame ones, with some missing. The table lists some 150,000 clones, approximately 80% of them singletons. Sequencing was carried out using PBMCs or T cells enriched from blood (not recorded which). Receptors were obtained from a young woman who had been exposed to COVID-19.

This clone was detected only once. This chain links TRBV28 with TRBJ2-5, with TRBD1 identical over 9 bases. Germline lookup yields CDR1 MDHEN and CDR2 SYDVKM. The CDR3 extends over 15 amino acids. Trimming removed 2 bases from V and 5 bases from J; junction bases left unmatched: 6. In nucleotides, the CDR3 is TGTGCCAGCAGTTTAGAAACAGGGGGCGCGGAGACCCAGTACTTC. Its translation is CASSLETGGAETQYF.

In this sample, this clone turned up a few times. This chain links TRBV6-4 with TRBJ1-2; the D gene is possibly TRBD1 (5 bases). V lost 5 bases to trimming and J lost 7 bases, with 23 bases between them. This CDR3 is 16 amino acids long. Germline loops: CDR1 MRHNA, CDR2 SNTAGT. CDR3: CASSPDDSSPGGGYTF. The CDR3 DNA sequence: TGTGCCAGCAGTCCAGATGACAGTTCTCCAGGTGGTGGCTACACCTTC.

CDR3 sequence reads: CASSLQGLAGGADTQYF. The CDR3 DNA follows: TGTGCCAGCAGTTTACAGGGACTAGCGGGAGGAGCAGATACGCAGTATTTT. The chain combines TRBV28 with TRBJ2-3, with 15 bases that match TRBD2. Trimming removed 2 bases from V and 4 bases from J; junction bases left unmatched: 4. This CDR3 region has 17 residues. Germline V gene sequence: CDR1 MDHEN, CDR2 SYDVKM. Filled out from reference TRBV28 and TRBJ2-3, the complete variable domain reads DVKVTQSSRYLVKRTGEKVFLECVQDMDHENMFWYRQDPGLGLRLIYFSYDVKMKEKGDIPEGYSVSREKKERFSLILESASTNQTSMYLCASSLQGLAGGADTQYFGPGTRLTVL.

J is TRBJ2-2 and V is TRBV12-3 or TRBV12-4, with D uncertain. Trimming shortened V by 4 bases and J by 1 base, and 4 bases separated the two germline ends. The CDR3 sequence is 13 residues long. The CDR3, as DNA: TGTGCCAGCAGTTATATGAACACCGGGGAGCTGTTTTTT. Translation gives CASSYMNTGELFF.

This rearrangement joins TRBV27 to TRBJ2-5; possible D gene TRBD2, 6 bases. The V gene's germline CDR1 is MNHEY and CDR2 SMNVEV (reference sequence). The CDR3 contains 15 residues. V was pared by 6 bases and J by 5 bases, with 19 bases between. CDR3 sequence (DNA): TGTGCCAGCAGCTCACTGGAGGGGTTTCCGGAGACCCAGTACTTC. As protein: CASSSLEGFPETQYF.

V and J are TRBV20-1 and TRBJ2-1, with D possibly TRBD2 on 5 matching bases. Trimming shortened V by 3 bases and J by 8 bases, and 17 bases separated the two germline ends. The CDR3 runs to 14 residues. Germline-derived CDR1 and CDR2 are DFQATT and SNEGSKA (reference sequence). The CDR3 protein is CSASARLSADEQFF. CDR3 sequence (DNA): TGCAGTGCTAGTGCCCGCCTCTCAGCGGATGAGCAGTTCTTC.

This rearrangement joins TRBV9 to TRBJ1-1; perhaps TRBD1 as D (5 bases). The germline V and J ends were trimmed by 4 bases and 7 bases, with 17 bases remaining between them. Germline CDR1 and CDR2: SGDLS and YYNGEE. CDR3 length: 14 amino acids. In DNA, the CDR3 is TGTGCCAGCAGCCCCAACTGGGGCGTTCATGAAGCTTTCTTT. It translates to CASSPNWGVHEAFF.

CDR3 protein: CASSLRVGTNYNEQFF. CDR3 nucleotides: TGTGCCAGCAGCTTAAGGGTCGGGACTAACTACAATGAGCAGTTCTTC. The V and J genes are TRBV11-2 and TRBJ2-1, with 7 nucleotides matching TRBD2. CDR3 length: 16 amino acids. In germline, CDR1 is SGHAT, CDR2 FQNNGV. Trimming cost V 2 bases and J 3 bases; bases outside gene matches: 7.

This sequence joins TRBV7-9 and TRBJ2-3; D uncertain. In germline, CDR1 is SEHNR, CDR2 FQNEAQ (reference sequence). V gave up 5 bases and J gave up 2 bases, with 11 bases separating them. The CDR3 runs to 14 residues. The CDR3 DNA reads TGTGCCAGCAGCCGTGCTAGAAACACAGATACGCAGTATTTT. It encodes CASSRARNTDTQYF.

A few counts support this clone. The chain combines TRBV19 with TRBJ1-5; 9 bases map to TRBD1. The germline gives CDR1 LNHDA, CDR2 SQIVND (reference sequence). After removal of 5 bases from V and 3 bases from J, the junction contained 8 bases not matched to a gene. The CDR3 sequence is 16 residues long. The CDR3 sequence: CASSVGDRVPNQPQHF. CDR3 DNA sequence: TGTGCCAGTAGTGTTGGGGACAGGGTCCCCAATCAGCCCCAGCATTTT.

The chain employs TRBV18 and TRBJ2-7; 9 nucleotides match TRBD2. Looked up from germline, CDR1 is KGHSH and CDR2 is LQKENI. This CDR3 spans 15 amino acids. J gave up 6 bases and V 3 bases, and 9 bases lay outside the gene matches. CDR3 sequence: CASSPPGLANIEQYF. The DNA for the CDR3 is TGTGCCAGCTCACCTCCGGGACTAGCTAACATCGAGCAGTACTTC.